Listed below are T cell receptor beta chains from one sample, sequenced in a study of blood T cells in healthy people across ages. TCRdb processed the 5' RACE reads anew with MiXCR; each CDR3 protein has one entry. The table has about 590,000 distinct CDR3 sequences, 25% to 35% seen once. The specimen was blood. The receptors stem from a woman aged 80 or over in good health. The CDR3 runs from the conserved cysteine through the conserved F or W. A D gene is named only where the DNA matches it firmly. The size field is filled for only some rows; it gives once, few, many or a size class.

>TRBV11-3|-|few|TRBJ2-1
CASSLGFAGNEQFF
TGTGCCAGCAGCTTAGGGTTCGCGGGCAATGAGCAGTTCTTC
>TRBV25-1|-|few|TRBJ1-5
CASSGGFPESNQPQHF
TGTGCCAGCAGTGGTGGGTTTCCTGAAAGCAATCAGCCCCAGCATTTT
>TRBV3-1|TRBD1|few|TRBJ1-1
CASSPTGKSEAFF
TGTGCCAGCAGCCCGACAGGGAAATCTGAAGCTTTCTTT
>TRBV4-3|-|many|TRBJ1-1
CASSQDHIGTEAFF
TGCGCCAGCAGCCAAGACCACATCGGGACTGAAGCTTTCTTT
>TRBV3-1|-|many|TRBJ2-2
CASSQNPGTGELFF
TGTGCCAGCAGCCAGAACCCGGGCACCGGGGAGCTGTTTTTT
>TRBV5-1|-|few|TRBJ2-1
CASSLVGVAETYNEQFF
TGCGCCAGCAGCTTGGTTGGGGTAGCGGAAACCTACAATGAGCAGTTCTTC
>TRBV28|TRBD1|many|TRBJ2-6
CASVPRTGTGANVLTF
TGTGCCAGCGTGCCGAGGACAGGGACTGGGGCCAACGTCCTGACTTTC
>TRBV20-1|TRBD1|-|TRBJ1-1
CSARSRDRIGGTEAFF
TGCAGTGCTAGGTCCCGGGACAGGATTGGGGGCACTGAAGCTTTCTTT
>TRBV7-2|TRBD2|-|TRBJ2-5
CASSPLRGGQETQYF
TGTGCCAGCAGCCCGCTTCGGGGAGGGCAAGAGACCCAGTACTTC
>TRBV30|-|few|TRBJ1-2
CAWRNANYGYTF
TGTGCCTGGAGGAACGCTAACTATGGCTACACCTTC
>TRBV6-1|TRBD1|-|TRBJ2-5
CASSERQGAGIGQETRYF
TGTGCCAGCAGTGAAAGGCAGGGGGCCGGAATTGGCCAAGAGACCCGGTACTTC
>TRBV6-6|-|many|TRBJ2-3
CASSYSTLAPPDTQYF
TGTGCCAGCAGTTATTCGACCCTAGCGCCCCCAGATACGCAGTATTTT
>TRBV7-2|TRBD1|few|TRBJ1-2
CASSSSGGIYGYTF
TGTGCCAGCAGCTCATCAGGGGGCATTTATGGCTACACCTTC
>TRBV5-6|-|many|TRBJ2-1
CASSLELARSYNEQFF
TGTGCCAGCAGCTTGGAACTAGCTAGGTCCTACAATGAGCAGTTCTTC
>TRBV3-1|-|many|TRBJ1-2
CASSQAGRDYGYTF
TGTGCCAGCAGCCAAGCTGGGAGGGACTATGGCTACACCTTC
>TRBV5-1|-|many|TRBJ1-2
CASSLIGEDYGYTF
TGCGCCAGCAGCTTGATCGGGGAGGACTATGGCTACACCTTC
>TRBV20-1|-|many|TRBJ1-4
CSADPQGRSEKLFF
TGCAGTGCCGACCCCCAGGGGAGGAGTGAAAAACTGTTTTTT
>TRBV11-2|-|-|TRBJ2-4
CASSLRQAGSDEQYF
TGTGCCAGCAGCTTAAGGCAGGCAGGGTCGGATGAGCAGTACTTC
>TRBV7-9|-|many|TRBJ2-1
CASSQTGGANNEQFF
TGTGCCAGCAGTCAAACGGGGGGCGCTAACAATGAGCAGTTCTTC
>TRBV12-3/TRBV12-4|TRBD1|-|TRBJ1-3
CASSYTGESRNTIYF
TGTGCCAGCAGTTATACAGGGGAGTCGAGAAACACCATATATTTT
>TRBV6-6|-|-|TRBJ2-1
CASSDSGVGETQFF
TGTGCCAGCAGTGACTCGGGCGTCGGGGAGACCCAGTTCTTC
>TRBV20-1|TRBD1|few|TRBJ1-1
CSARGSGGIEAFF
TGCAGTGCTAGAGGCTCAGGGGGGATCGAAGCTTTCTTT
>TRBV30|-|few|TRBJ1-2
CAWSVGGNSGYTF
TGTGCCTGGAGTGTTGGGGGGAATAGTGGCTACACCTTC
>TRBV20-1|TRBD1|many|TRBJ1-5
CSARDTLGAGGNNQPQHF
TGCAGTGCTAGAGATACCCTGGGGGCAGGGGGAAACAATCAGCCCCAGCATTTT
>TRBV27|-|-|TRBJ2-7
CASSLGGFPHNEQYF
TGTGCCAGCAGTTTAGGGGGATTCCCGCACAATGAGCAGTACTTC
>TRBV5-1|-|-|TRBJ1-2
CASSLDREFYGYTF
TGCGCCAGCAGCTTGGACAGGGAATTCTATGGCTACACCTTC
>TRBV29-1|-|-|TRBJ1-1
CSVVTGHQNTEAFF
TGCAGCGTTGTTACAGGGCACCAAAACACTGAAGCTTTCTTT
>TRBV20-1|-|-|TRBJ2-6
CSARAGTPLSGANVLTF
TGCAGTGCTCGAGCCGGGACACCCCTCTCTGGGGCCAACGTCCTGACTTTC
>TRBV6-1|-|many|TRBJ2-1
CASIFGGTAPNEQFF
TGTGCCAGCATTTTCGGTGGAACAGCGCCGAATGAGCAGTTCTTC
>TRBV6-6|-|few|TRBJ1-1
CASSYYVDENTEAFF
TGTGCCAGCAGTTACTACGTGGATGAGAACACTGAAGCTTTCTTT
>TRBV11-2|TRBD1|many|TRBJ2-1
CASSLGAGGAYNEQFF
TGTGCCAGCAGCTTAGGCGCAGGGGGCGCCTACAATGAGCAGTTCTTC
>TRBV4-2|TRBD2|-|TRBJ2-3
CASSLTQAGGGGDTQYF
TGTGCCAGCAGCCTGACACAGGCCGGGGGGGGTGGGGATACGCAGTATTTT
>TRBV6-1|TRBD1|few|TRBJ1-1
CASRATGATEAFF
TGTGCCAGCAGGGCGACAGGGGCCACGGAGGCTTTCTTT
>TRBV20-1|TRBD2|-|TRBJ2-7
CSAVNLAVTSYEQYF
TGCAGTGCCGTAAATCTAGCGGTTACGTCCTACGAGCAGTACTTC
>TRBV28|TRBD1|-|TRBJ1-4
CTSSFSRGQEKLFF
TGTACCAGCAGTTTCAGTAGGGGGCAAGAAAAACTGTTTTTT
>TRBV9|-|few|TRBJ2-5
CASSVGTANTGETQYF
TGTGCCAGCAGCGTCGGGACCGCCAACACGGGAGAGACCCAGTACTTC
>TRBV7-2|TRBD2|-|TRBJ2-7
CASSLGLRGTSLGYEQYF
TGTGCCAGCAGCTTAGGGTTGCGGGGGACCTCCTTAGGGTACGAGCAGTACTTC
>TRBV7-2|TRBD1|once|TRBJ1-4
CASSLNQGARLPEKLFF
TGTGCCAGCAGCTTAAATCAGGGGGCGCGGTTACCTGAAAAACTGTTTTTT
>TRBV20-1|-|-|TRBJ2-3
CSARALDTQYF
TGCAGTGCTAGAGCCCTGGATACGCAGTATTTT
>TRBV4-3|-|many|TRBJ1-2
CASSQEAGRGNYGYTF
TGCGCCAGCAGCCAAGAGGCTGGACGGGGCAATTATGGCTACACCTTC
>TRBV7-9|-|many|TRBJ1-2
CAAKKGSQRNYGYTF
TGTGCCGCAAAAAAGGGCAGCCAACGTAACTATGGCTACACCTTC
>TRBV10-3|TRBD1|-|TRBJ1-1
CAISESGTGNTEAFF
TGTGCCATCAGTGAGTCTGGGACAGGGAACACTGAAGCTTTCTTT
>TRBV6-2/TRBV6-3|-|many|TRBJ2-5
CASRDSETQYF
TGTGCCAGCAGGGACTCAGAGACCCAGTACTTC
>TRBV3-1|-|many|TRBJ1-2
CASSHHGGVDYGYTF
TGTGCCAGCAGCCACCATGGGGGGGTGGACTATGGCTACACCTTC
>TRBV30|-|-|TRBJ2-7
CAWMTGTWGEQYF
TGTGCCTGGATGACAGGGACTTGGGGGGAGCAGTACTTC
>TRBV9|-|many|TRBJ2-6
CASSVGQFSGANVLTF
TGTGCCAGCAGCGTAGGACAGTTCTCTGGGGCCAACGTCCTGACTTTC
>TRBV6-2/TRBV6-3|-|-|TRBJ1-1
CASRTYSMNTEAFF
TGTGCCAGCAGGACCTACAGCATGAACACTGAAGCTTTCTTT
>TRBV2|-|-|TRBJ2-4
CASSERGFDKNIQYF
TGTGCCAGCAGTGAAAGGGGATTCGACAAAAACATTCAGTACTTC
>TRBV27|TRBD2|many|TRBJ2-7
CASTSWTRTSYEQYF
TGTGCCAGCACCTCCTGGACTAGAACTTCCTACGAGCAGTACTTC
>TRBV14|-|many|TRBJ2-7
CASSPLTGGTYEQYF
TGTGCCAGCAGCCCCTTGACTGGGGGGACCTACGAGCAGTACTTC
>TRBV15|-|-|TRBJ1-1
CATSRERMNTEAFF
TGTGCCACCAGCAGAGAAAGAATGAACACTGAAGCTTTCTTT
>TRBV7-3|-|-|TRBJ1-1
CVSSLGPHTQAFF
TGTGTCAGCAGCTTAGGGCCCCACACTCAAGCTTTCTTT
>TRBV5-6|TRBD1|-|TRBJ1-1
CASSFYPGTGGAGAFF
TGTGCCAGCAGCTTTTACCCCGGGACAGGGGGCGCCGGAGCTTTCTTT
>TRBV6-5|-|many|TRBJ1-1
CASSYSNGVGEAFF
TGTGCCAGCAGTTACTCGAACGGGGTAGGCGAAGCTTTCTTT
>TRBV5-1|-|-|TRBJ2-4
CASSLSGQNIQYF
TGCGCCAGCAGCTTGTCAGGGCAAAACATTCAGTACTTC
>TRBV24-1|-|many|TRBJ1-1
CATSADGNTEAFF
TGTGCCACCAGTGCTGACGGGAACACTGAAGCTTTCTTT
>TRBV18|TRBD1|-|TRBJ1-2
CASSPPGRQGFYGYTF
TGTGCCAGCTCACCACCGGGGAGACAGGGCTTCTATGGCTACACCTTC
>TRBV2|-|-|TRBJ1-2
CASSEGGIVGLGDGYTF
TGTGCCAGCAGTGAGGGAGGGATTGTTGGACTAGGGGATGGTTACACCTTC
>TRBV7-2|-|few|TRBJ2-5
CASGSPFGEQYF
TGTGCCAGCGGCTCTCCGTTCGGTGAGCAGTACTTC
>TRBV29-1|-|-|TRBJ2-3
CSVEVSTGYPTDTQYF
TGCAGCGTTGAAGTATCTACAGGGTATCCTACAGATACGCAGTATTTT